These T cell receptor beta chains were read from a single sample in a study of technical replicates of blood from several donors. Sequenced by immunoSEQ multiplex PCR; TCRdb stores in-frame clones only, minus some. The sample holds 100,000 or so clones; around 96% are singletons and the top ten take roughly 0.35%. The sample was T cells isolated from PBMCs. The source of these receptors is a human donor in good health. Each CDR3 is given with its conserved first and last residue. The order of the fields is J gene, clone size, V gene, D gene, CDR3 protein, CDR3 DNA. D genes are given only for firm matches. Not all rows give a size; the values are once, few, many and, for expanded clones, a class.

TRBJ2-6 - TRBV9 TRBD1 CASSPQGLAGANVLTF TGTGCCAGCAGCCCACAGGGGCTGGCAGGGGCCAACGTCCTGACTTTC
TRBJ1-1 - TRBV7-8 - CASSPGTISNTEAFF TGTGCCAGCAGCCCCGGGACAATTTCAAACACTGAAGCTTTCTTT
TRBJ2-7 - TRBV18 - CASSETSGTKYEQYF TGTGCCAGCTCAGAAACCTCCGGGACAAAGTACGAGCAGTACTTC
TRBJ2-1 - TRBV11-3 - CASSLQGGEQFF TGTGCCAGCAGCTTACAGGGGGGAGAGCAGTTCTTC
TRBJ1-5 - TRBV28 - CASVGTGIVYGNQPQHF TGTGCCAGCGTTGGCACAGGGATAGTGTACGGCAATCAGCCCCAGCATTTT
TRBJ2-7 - TRBV13 - CASSLGTMHEQYF TGTGCCAGCAGCCTCGGGACAATGCACGAGCAGTACTTC
TRBJ2-2 - TRBV27 TRBD2 CASTTSGRTGELFF TGTGCCAGCACCACTAGCGGGAGGACCGGGGAGCTGTTTTTT
TRBJ1-2 once TRBV28 TRBD1 CASSLGQGFDGYTF TGTGCCAGCAGTTTGGGACAGGGATTTGACGGCTACACCTTC
TRBJ2-1 once TRBV5-4 - CASSVDSRNYNEQFF TGTGCCAGCAGCGTCGACAGTCGAAACTACAATGAGCAGTTCTTC
TRBJ2-5 - TRBV19 TRBD2 CASSAVGGSVAETQYF TGTGCCAGTAGTGCTGTAGGCGGGAGCGTAGCAGAGACCCAGTACTTC
TRBJ2-7 - TRBV2 - CASKPVSPYEQYF TGTGCCAGCAAACCCGTCAGTCCCTACGAGCAGTACTTC
TRBJ2-7 - TRBV5-4 TRBD2 CASSLGLAGGLYEQYF TGTGCCAGCAGCCTGGGACTAGCGGGAGGCCTGTACGAGCAGTACTTC
TRBJ2-1 - TRBV4-1 TRBD2 CASSQESLGGRAVF TGCGCCAGCAGCCAAGAAAGTCTGGGCGGGAGGGCCGTCTTC
TRBJ2-5 - TRBV27 - CASSFLGAGQETQYF TGTGCCTCCTCGTTCCTAGGGGCAGGCCAAGAGACCCAGTACTTC
TRBJ1-1 - TRBV5-4 TRBD1 CASSSQGQAFF TGTGCCAGCAGTTCACAGGGGCAAGCTTTCTTT
TRBJ2-1 - TRBV5-1 - CASSLEEGLLYNEQFF TGCGCCAGCAGCTTGGAGGAGGGTCTACTCTACAATGAGCAGTTCTTC
TRBJ2-1 - TRBV4-2 TRBD2 CASTSKKAGISYNEQFF TGTGCCAGCACCTCAAAGAAAGCGGGAATCTCCTACAATGAGCAGTTCTTC
TRBJ2-2 - TRBV28 - CASSWESHGELFF TGTGCCAGCAGTTGGGAGTCCCACGGGGAGCTGTTTTTT
TRBJ2-3 - TRBV19 TRBD2 CASSIAHSGRTDTQYF TGTGCCAGTAGTATAGCTCATAGCGGGAGAACAGATACGCAGTATTTT
TRBJ1-5 - TRBV5-6 TRBD1 CASSLIARGRNQPQHF TGTGCCAGCAGCTTGATTGCCAGGGGGCGAAATCAGCCCCAGCATTTT
TRBJ2-5 - TRBV10-3 - CATAGDIEETQYF TGTGCCACCGCAGGCGATATCGAGGAGACCCAGTACTTC
TRBJ1-1 - TRBV6-5 TRBD1 CASSYLTGGTEAFF TGTGCCAGCAGTTACTTGACAGGGGGCACTGAAGCTTTCTTT
TRBJ2-1 - TRBV6-4 - CASSGEIGVVEQFF TGTGCCAGCAGTGGCGAAATAGGGGTGGTGGAGCAGTTCTTC
TRBJ2-1 - TRBV9 TRBD2 CASSAEAGTSYNEQFF TGTGCCAGCAGCGCAGAAGCCGGGACTAGCTACAATGAGCAGTTCTTC
TRBJ1-1 - TRBV10-2 - CASSEFLYTEAFF TGCGCCAGCAGTGAGTTTCTCTACACTGAAGCTTTCTTT